This T cell receptor beta chain was documented in a study of beta chain features in type 1 diabetes. The study's findings and limits: Whether HLA type affects TCRB rearrangement stayed undetermined in the present work.

Expressed TCRB transcripts got sequenced, as all isolated RNA was reverse transcribed. Clones were sequenced by immunoSEQ multiplex PCR, and TCRdb holds only the in-frame ones, with some missing. The sample has about 620,000 clones; around 15% are singletons. This clone was detected only a few times. Its antigen is undetermined. The germline V gene encodes CDR1 SGHNT and CDR2 YENEEA. Trimming cost V 0 bases and J 0 bases, with 5 bases left between them. This CDR3 has 15 amino acids. The source material was naive CD4+ T cells from blood. This receptor was identified in a man between 18 and 35 years old in good health. V gene TRBV11-3 combines with J gene TRBJ2-2; no definite D call. The CDR3 bases are TGTGCCAGCAGCTTAGATCAGGCGAACACCGGGGAGCTGTTTTTT. It yields the protein CASSLDQANTGELFF.